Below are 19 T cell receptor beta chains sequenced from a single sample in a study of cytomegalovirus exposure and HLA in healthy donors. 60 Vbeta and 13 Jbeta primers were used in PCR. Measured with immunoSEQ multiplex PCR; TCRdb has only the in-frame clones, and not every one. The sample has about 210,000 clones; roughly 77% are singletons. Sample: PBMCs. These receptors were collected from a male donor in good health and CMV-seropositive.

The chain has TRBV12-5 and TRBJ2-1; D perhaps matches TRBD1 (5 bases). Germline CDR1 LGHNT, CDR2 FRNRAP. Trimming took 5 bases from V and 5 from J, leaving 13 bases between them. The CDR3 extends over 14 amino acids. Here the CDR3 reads CASGRPNRNNEQFF. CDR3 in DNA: TGTGCTAGTGGTCGCCCCAACAGGAACAATGAGCAGTTCTTC.

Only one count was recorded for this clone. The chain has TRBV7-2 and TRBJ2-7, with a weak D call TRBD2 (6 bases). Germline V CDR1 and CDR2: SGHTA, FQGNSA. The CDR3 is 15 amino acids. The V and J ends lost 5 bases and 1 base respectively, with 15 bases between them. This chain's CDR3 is CASSPGTVRSYEQYF. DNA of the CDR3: TGTGCCAGCAGCCCGGGGACTGTCAGATCCTACGAGCAGTACTTC.

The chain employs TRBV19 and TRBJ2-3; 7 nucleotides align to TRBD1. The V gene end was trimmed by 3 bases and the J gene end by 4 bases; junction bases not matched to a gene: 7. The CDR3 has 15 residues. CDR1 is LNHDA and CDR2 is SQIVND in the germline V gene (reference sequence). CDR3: CASSIMGQRSDTQYF. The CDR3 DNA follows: TGTGCCAGTAGTATTATGGGACAGCGTTCAGATACGCAGTATTTT.

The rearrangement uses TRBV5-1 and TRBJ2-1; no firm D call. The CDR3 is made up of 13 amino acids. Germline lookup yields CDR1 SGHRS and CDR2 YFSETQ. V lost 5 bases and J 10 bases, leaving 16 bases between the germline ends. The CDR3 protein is CASREHEEDEQFF. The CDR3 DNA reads TGCGCCAGCAGAGAACACGAGGAAGACGAGCAGTTCTTC. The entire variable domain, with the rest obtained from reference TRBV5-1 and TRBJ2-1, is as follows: KAGVTQTPRYLIKTRGQQVTLSCSPISGHRSVSWYQQTPGQGLQFLFEYFSETQRNKGNFPGRFSGRQFSNSRSEMNVSTLELGDSALYLCASREHEEDEQFFGPGTRLTVL.

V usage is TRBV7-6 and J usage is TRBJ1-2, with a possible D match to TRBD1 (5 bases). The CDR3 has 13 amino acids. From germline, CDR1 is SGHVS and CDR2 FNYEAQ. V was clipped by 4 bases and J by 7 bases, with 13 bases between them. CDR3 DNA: TGTGCCAGCAGCTCGGGAGGGGCAGGTGGCTACACCTTC. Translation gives CASSSGGAGGYTF.

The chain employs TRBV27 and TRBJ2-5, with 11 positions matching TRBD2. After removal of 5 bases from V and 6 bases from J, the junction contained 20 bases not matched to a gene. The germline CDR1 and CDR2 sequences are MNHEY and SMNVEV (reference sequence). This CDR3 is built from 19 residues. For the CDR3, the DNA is TGTGCCAGCAGTATGGGGCTAGCGGGGGGAGGGGTCTGGAGAAAGACCCAGTACTTC. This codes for CASSMGLAGGGVWRKTQYF.

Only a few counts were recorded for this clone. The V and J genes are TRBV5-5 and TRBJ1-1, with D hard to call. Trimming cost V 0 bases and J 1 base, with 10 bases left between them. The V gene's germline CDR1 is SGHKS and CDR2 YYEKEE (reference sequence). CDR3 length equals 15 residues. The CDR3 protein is CASSLGIVENTEAFF. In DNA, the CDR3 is TGTGCCAGCAGCTTGGGAATCGTAGAGAACACTGAAGCTTTCTTT.

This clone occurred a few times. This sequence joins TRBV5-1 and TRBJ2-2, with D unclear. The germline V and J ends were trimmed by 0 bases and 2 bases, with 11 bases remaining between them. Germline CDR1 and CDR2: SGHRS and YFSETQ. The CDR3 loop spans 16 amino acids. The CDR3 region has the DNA TGCGCCAGCAGCTTGGCAGCGAACTTAAACACCGGGGAGCTGTTTTTT. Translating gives CASSLAANLNTGELFF.

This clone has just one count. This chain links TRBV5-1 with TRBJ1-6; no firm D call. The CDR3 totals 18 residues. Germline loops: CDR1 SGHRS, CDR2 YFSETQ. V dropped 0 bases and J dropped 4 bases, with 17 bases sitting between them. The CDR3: CASSLGVGDLPYNSPLHF. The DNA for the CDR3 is TGCGCCAGCAGCTTGGGGGTCGGGGATCTCCCTTATAATTCACCCCTCCACTTT.

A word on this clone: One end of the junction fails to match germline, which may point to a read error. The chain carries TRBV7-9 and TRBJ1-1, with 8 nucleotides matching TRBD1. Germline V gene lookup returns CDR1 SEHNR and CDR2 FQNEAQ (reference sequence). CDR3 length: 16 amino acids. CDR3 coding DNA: TGTTCCAGCAGCACCATACGCTTGGACAGGGCCACTGAAGCTTTCTTT. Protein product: CSSSTIRLDRATEAFF.

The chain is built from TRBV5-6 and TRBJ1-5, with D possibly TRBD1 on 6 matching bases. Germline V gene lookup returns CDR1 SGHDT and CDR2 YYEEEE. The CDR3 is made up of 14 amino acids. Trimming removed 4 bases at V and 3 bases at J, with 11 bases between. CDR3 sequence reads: CASSPGTINQPQHF. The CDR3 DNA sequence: TGTGCCAGCAGCCCCGGGACAATCAATCAGCCCCAGCATTTT.

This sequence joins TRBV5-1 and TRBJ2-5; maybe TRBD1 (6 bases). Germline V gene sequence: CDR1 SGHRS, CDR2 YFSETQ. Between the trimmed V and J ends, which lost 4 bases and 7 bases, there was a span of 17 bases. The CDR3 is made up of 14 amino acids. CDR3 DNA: TGCGCCAGCAGCCTCGGGACACTGGAGGCGACCCAGTACTTC. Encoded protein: CASSLGTLEATQYF. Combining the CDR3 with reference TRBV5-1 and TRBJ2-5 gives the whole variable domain KAGVTQTPRYLIKTRGQQVTLSCSPISGHRSVSWYQQTPGQGLQFLFEYFSETQRNKGNFPGRFSGRQFSNSRSEMNVSTLELGDSALYLCASSLGTLEATQYFGPGTRLLVL.

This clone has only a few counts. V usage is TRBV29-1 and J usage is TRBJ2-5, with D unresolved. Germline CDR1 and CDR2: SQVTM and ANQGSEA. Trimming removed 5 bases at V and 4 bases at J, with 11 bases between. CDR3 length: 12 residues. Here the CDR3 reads CSVREAAETQYF. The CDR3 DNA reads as TGCAGCGTTCGTGAGGCCGCAGAGACCCAGTACTTC.

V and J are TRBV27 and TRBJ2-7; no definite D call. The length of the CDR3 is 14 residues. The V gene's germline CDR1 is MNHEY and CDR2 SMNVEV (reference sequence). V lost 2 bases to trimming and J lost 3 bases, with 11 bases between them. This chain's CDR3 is CASSLAVNSYEQYF. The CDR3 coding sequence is TGTGCCAGCAGTTTAGCGGTCAATAGCTACGAGCAGTACTTC.

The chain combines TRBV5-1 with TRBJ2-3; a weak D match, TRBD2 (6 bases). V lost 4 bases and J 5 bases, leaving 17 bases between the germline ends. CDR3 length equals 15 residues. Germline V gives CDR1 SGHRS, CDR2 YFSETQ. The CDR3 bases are TGCGCCAGCAGCGCGGGGCAGCGGATAAGAGATACGCAGTATTTT. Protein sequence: CASSAGQRIRDTQYF.

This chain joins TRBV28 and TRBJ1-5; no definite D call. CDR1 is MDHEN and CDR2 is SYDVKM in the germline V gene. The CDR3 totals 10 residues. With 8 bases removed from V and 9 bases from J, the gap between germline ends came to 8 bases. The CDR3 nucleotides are TGTGCCAGCTCTCGAGGGCCCCAGCATTTT. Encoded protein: CASSRGPQHF.

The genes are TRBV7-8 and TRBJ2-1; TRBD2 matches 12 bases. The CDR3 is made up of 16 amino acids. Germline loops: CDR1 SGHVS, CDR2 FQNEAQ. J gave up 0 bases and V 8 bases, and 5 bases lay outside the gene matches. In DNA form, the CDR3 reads TGTGCCAGCGGACTAGCGGGGTTAAGCTCCTACAATGAGCAGTTCTTC. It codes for CASGLAGLSSYNEQFF.

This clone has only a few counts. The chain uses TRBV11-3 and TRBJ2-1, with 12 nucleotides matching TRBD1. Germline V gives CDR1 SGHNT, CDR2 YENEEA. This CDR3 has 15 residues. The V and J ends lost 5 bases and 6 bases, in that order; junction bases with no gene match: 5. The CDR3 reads CASSPGTGGLNEQFF. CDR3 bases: TGTGCCAGCAGCCCCGGGACAGGGGGCCTCAATGAGCAGTTCTTC.

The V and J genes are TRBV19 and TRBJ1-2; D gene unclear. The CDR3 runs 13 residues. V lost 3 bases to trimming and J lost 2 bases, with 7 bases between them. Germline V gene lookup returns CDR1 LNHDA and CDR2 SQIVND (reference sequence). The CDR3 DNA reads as TGTGCCAGTAGTATGGCCCGCAACTATGGCTACACCTTC. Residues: CASSMARNYGYTF.